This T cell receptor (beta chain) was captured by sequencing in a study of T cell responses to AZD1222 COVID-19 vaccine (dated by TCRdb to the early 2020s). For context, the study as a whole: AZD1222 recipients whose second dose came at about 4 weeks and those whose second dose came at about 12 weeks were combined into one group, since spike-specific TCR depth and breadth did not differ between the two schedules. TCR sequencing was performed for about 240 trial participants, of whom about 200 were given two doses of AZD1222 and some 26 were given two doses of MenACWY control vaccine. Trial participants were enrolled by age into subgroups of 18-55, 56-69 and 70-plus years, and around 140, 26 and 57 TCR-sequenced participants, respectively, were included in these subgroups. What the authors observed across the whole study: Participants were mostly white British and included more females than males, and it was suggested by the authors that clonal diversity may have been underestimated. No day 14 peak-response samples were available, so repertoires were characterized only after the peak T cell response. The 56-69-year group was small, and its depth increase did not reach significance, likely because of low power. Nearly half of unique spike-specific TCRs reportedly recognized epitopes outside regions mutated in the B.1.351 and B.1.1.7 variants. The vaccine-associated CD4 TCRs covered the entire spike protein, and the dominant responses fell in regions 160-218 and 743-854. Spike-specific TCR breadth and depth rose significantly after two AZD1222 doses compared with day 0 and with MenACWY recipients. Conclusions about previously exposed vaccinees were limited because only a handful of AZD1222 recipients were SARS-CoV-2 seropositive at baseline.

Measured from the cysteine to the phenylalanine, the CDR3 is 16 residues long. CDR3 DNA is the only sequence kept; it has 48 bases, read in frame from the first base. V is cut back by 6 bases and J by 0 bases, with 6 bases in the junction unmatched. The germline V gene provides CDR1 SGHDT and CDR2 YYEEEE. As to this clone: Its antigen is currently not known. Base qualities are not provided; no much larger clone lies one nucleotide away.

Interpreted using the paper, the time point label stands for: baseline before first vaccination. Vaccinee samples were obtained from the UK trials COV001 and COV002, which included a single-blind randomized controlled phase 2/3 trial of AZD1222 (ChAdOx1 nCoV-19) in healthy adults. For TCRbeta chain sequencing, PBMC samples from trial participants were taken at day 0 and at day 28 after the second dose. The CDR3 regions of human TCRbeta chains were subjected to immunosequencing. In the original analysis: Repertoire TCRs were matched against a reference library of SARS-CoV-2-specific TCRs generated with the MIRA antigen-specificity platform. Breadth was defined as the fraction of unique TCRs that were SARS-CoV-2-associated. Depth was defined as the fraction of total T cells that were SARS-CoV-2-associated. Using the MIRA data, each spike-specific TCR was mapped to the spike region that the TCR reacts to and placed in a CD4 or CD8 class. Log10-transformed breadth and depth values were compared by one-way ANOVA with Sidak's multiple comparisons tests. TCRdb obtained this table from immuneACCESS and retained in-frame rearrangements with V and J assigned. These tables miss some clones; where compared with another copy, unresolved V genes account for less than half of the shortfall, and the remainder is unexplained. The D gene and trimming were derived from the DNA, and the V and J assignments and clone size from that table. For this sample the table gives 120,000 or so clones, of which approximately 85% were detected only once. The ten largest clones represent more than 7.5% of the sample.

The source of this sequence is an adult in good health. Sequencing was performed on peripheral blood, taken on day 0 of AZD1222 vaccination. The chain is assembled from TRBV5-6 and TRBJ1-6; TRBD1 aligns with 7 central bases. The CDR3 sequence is CASNTGDSSYNSPLHF. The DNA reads TGTGCCAGCAACACAGGGGACAGCTCCTATAATTCACCCCTCCACTTT.